This T cell receptor (beta chain) stems from a study of shared clonotypes between healthy human individuals. Broader study findings: At large depth, rarefaction still showed sorted-subset sequencing to be incomplete.

Germline CDR1 and CDR2: SGHTA and FQGNSA. The CDR3 contains 13 residues. Trimming removed 6 bases from V and 1 base from J, with 10 bases in between. About this clone: Its antigen is unknown.

The assay was immunoSEQ multiplex PCR, and TCRdb's table has in-frame clones only and misses some. Of under 2,500,000 clones listed, approximately 94% are singletons. The source of this sequence is a man aged 18 to 29 in good health. Sequenced input: naive CD4+ T cells sorted from blood. Subset of the sample: CD45RA+ positively selected. V is TRBV7-2 and J is TRBJ2-7, with D possibly TRBD2 on 5 matching bases. The CDR3 loop is CASRRAGSYEQYF. The CDR3 bases are TGTGCCAGCAGGCGGGCAGGTTCCTACGAGCAGTACTTC.